This T cell receptor (beta chain) was recovered during a study of T cells in Graves' hyperthyroidism and ophthalmopathy. RNA transcripts provided the source from which TCR beta CDR3 regions were amplified. The HTBI primer set was used in a first-round RT-PCR of the TCR CDR3. In TCRdb, the multiplex PCR reads were re-called with MiXCR into one record per CDR3 protein. Of about 580,000 distinct CDR3 sequences in the sample, roughly 13% are singletons; the top ten hold approximately 5.7%. Germline loops: CDR1 SGHTA, CDR2 FQGNSA. V was trimmed by 3 bases and J by 10 bases, leaving 7 bases between them. The CDR3 extends over 11 amino acids. This clonotype was seen ten or more times. As yet, its antigen is unknown. General observations from the study: In simple terms, a model built on 13 V-J features told ophthalmopathy apart from stable hyperthyroidism. Blood held most thyroid clonotypes expanded above 0.001 frequency.

Input material: blood. The chain carries TRBV7-2 and TRBJ2-1; D gene ambiguous. This TCR was sampled from a young woman with Graves' hyperthyroidism that later progressed to Graves' ophthalmopathy. The CDR3 DNA is TGTGCCAGCAGCTTTGCCTCGGAGCAGTTCTTC. Translating it yields CASSFASEQFF.